The TCR beta chain under discussion was sequenced for a study of CD8 T cells in ankylosing spondylitis. Germline V gives CDR1 SGHAT, CDR2 FQNNGV. CDR3 size: 14 residues. V gave up 3 bases and J gave up 0 bases, with 9 bases separating them. This clonotype has a handful of counts. The antigen remains unidentified. TCRdb re-called the 5' RACE reads with MiXCR, one entry per CDR3 protein. The data show 650,000 to 800,000 distinct CDR3 sequences, 15% to 20% seen once. Study findings and constraints: Ankylosing spondylitis blood appeared to carry a characteristic TCR beta motif of seven to nine highly homologous variants.

The V gene is TRBV11-2, the J gene TRBJ2-7; the D gene could be TRBD1 or TRBD2 (5 bases each). Sequencing was carried out using blood, either unsorted or a sorted T cell fraction (not recorded which). The clonotype was recovered from a male donor with ankylosing spondylitis. The CDR3 loop is CASSFGTSSYEQYF. In DNA, the CDR3 is TGTGCCAGCAGCTTTGGGACGTCCTCCTACGAGCAGTACTTC.